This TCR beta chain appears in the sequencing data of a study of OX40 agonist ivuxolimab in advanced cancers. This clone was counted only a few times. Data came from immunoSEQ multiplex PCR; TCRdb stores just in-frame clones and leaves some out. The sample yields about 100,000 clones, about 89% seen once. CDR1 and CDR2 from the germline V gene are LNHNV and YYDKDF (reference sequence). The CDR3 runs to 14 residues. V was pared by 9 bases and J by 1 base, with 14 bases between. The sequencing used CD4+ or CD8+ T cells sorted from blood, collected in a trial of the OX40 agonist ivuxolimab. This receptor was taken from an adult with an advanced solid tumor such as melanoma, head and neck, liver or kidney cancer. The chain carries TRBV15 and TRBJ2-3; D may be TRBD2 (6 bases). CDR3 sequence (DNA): TGTGCCACGGGGGTGGGAGGACGCACAGATACGCAGTATTTT. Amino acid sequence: CATGVGGRTDTQYF.